This T cell receptor (beta chain) came from a study of cytomegalovirus exposure and HLA in healthy donors. General observations from the study: The listing of 150 or so TCR beta chains classed them as cytomegalovirus-associated.

Clones were sequenced by immunoSEQ multiplex PCR, and TCRdb holds only the in-frame ones, with some missing. The repertoire includes more than 300,000 clones, about nine tenths of them detected once, and more than 0.8% sits in the top ten. A word on this clone: Its target is not known.

CDR1 is PRHDT and CDR2 is FYEKMQ in the germline V gene (reference sequence). V was shortened by 1 base and J by 10 bases, with 11 bases between the two germline ends. The CDR3 loop spans 13 amino acids. What was sequenced was PBMCs. This clonotype was obtained from a young woman in good health and CMV-seronegative. The V call is TRBV13, the J call TRBJ2-1, with D maybe TRBD2 (5 bases). CDR3 in DNA: TGTGCCAGCAGCTTAGCCGGATGGGAGGAGCAGTTCTTC. Translation gives CASSLAGWEEQFF.